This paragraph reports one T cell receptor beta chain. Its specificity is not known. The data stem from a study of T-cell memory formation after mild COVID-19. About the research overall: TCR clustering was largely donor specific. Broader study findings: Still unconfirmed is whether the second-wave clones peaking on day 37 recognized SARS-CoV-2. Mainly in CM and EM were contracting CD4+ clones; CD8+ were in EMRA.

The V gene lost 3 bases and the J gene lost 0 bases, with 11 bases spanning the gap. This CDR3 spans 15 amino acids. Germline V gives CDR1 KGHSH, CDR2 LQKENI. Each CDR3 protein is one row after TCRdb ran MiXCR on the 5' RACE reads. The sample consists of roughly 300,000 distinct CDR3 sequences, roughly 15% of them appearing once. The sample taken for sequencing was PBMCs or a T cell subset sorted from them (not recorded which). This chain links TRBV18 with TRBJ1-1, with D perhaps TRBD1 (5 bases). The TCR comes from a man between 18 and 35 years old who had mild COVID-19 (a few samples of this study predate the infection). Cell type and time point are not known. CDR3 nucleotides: TGTGCCAGCTCACCGTTAGAGGGGATGAACACTGAAGCTTTCTTT. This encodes CASSPLEGMNTEAFF.